This T cell receptor beta chain comes out of a study of cytomegalovirus exposure and HLA in healthy donors. The germline V gene has CDR1 SGHVS and CDR2 FQNEAQ. V shed 2 bases and J 3 bases; nucleotides not matched to a gene: 7. This CDR3 has 18 residues. Worth noting for this clone: Its antigen is unidentified.

Those who donated were healthy bone marrow donors. In the PCR, 60 Vbeta and 13 Jbeta primers were used. TCRdb keeps only in-frame clones here, not all; method: immunoSEQ multiplex PCR. The table records 55,000 to 70,000 clones, 75% to 90% of them present only once. The study, taken as a whole, reports: Across donors, sequencing depth was assumed by presence/absence analyses to be roughly uniform. Being productive about 87% or about 30% of the time was typical of most TCR beta V segments in an earlier analysis. V segments that were indistinguishable, TRBV6-2 and TRBV6-3 among them, were omitted from analysis.

Specimen: PBMCs. The receptor was isolated from a woman in her twenties or thirties in good health and CMV-seronegative. The chain has TRBV7-8 and TRBJ2-3, with TRBD2 identical over 14 bases. CDR3 DNA: TGTGCCAGCAGCTTAACCGGGACTAGCGGGAGTGCAACAGATACGCAGTATTTT. It specifies CASSLTGTSGSATDTQYF.